A selection of T cell receptor beta chains follows, all from one sample in a study of blood T cell repertoires in COVID-19. Only in-frame clones appear in the TCRdb table, and some are missing; sequencing was by immunoSEQ multiplex PCR. The repertoire consists of about 130,000 clones, with 83% occurring once and the leading ten covering under 20%. Sequencing was performed on PBMCs or T cells enriched from blood (not recorded which). The receptor set was obtained from a man aged 30 to 39 who had recovered from COVID-19. The CDR3 runs from the conserved cysteine through the conserved F or W. The D gene is left open where the match is weak. A clone size is listed for some rows: how often the clone was seen (once, few, many), or a class if it is expanded.

j_gene,abundance,v_gene,d_gene,CDR3aa,CDR3nt
TRBJ2-5,once,TRBV5-1,-,CASSPAGSVETQYF,TGCGCCAGCAGCCCGGCGGGCAGTGTTGAGACCCAGTACTTC
TRBJ2-4,-,TRBV2,TRBD2,CASRRTSGAKNIQYF,TGTGCCAGCAGACGAACTAGCGGAGCAAAAAACATTCAGTACTTC
TRBJ1-6,-,TRBV19,TRBD1,CASSTRTGFERALRSYNSPLHF,TGTGCCAGTAGTACCCGGACAGGGTTTGAAAGGGCCCTTCGCTCCTATAATTCACCCCTCCACTTT
TRBJ2-5,-,TRBV2,-,CASSETRGAAETQYF,TGTGCCAGCAGTGAAACCAGGGGGGCAGCGGAGACCCAGTACTTC
TRBJ1-1,-,TRBV5-1,-,CASSLGIPNTEAFF,TGCGCCAGCAGCCTCGGGATCCCGAACACTGAAGCTTTCTTT
TRBJ1-4,-,TRBV25-1,-,CASSDTARNEKLFF,TGTGCCAGCAGTGATACGGCCAGGAATGAAAAACTGTTTTTT
TRBJ1-2,-,TRBV12-3/TRBV12-4,-,CASRLTGNYGYTF,TGTGCCAGCAGGCTCACAGGGAACTATGGCTACACCTTC
TRBJ1-2,-,TRBV30,TRBD1,CAWNGQGTHGYTF,TGTGCCTGGAACGGACAGGGAACACATGGCTACACCTTC
TRBJ1-4,-,TRBV20-1,TRBD1,CSASPLTGGEKLFF,TGCAGTGCTAGTCCCCTCACAGGGGGTGAAAAACTGTTTTTT
TRBJ2-3,-,TRBV7-3,-,CASSLTPESTSTDTQYF,TGTGCCAGCAGCTTAACTCCGGAGAGCACTAGCACAGATACGCAGTATTTT
TRBJ1-1,-,TRBV19,-,CASSILDSMNTEAFF,TGTGCCAGTAGTATTCTCGACAGCATGAACACTGAAGCTTTCTTT